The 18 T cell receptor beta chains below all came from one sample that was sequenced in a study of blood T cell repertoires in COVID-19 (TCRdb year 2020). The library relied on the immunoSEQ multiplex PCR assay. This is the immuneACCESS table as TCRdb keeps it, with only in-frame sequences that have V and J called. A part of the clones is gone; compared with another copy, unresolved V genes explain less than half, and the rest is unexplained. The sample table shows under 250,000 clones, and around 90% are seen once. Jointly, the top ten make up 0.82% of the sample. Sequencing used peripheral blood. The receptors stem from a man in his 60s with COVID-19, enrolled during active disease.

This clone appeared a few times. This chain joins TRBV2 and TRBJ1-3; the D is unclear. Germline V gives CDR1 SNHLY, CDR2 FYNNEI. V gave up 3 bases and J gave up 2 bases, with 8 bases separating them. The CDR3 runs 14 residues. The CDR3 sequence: CASSDWRPGNTIYF. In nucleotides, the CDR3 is TGTGCCAGCAGTGATTGGAGGCCTGGAAACACCATATATTTT.

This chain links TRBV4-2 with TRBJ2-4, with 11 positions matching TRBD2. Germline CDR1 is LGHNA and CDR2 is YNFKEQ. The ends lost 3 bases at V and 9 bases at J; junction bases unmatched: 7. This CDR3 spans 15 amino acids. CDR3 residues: CASSHSLAGGGIQYF. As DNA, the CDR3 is TGTGCCAGCAGCCACTCTCTAGCGGGGGGTGGCATTCAGTACTTC.

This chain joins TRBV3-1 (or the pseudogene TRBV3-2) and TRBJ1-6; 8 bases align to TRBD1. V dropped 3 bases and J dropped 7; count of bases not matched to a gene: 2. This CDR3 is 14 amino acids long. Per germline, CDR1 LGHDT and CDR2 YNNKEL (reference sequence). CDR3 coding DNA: TGTGCCAGCAGCCAGACAGGGGTAAATTCACCCCTCCACTTT. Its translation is CASSQTGVNSPLHF.

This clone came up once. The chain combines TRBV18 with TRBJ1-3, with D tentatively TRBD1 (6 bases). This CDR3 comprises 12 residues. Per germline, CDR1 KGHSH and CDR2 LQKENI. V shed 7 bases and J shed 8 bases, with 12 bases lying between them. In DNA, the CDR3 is TGTGCCAGCTGGGGGACATCGGACACCATATATTTT. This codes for CASWGTSDTIYF.

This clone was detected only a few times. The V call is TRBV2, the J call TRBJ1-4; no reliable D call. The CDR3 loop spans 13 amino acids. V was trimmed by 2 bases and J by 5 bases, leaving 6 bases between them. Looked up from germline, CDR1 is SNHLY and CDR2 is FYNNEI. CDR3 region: CASSEQENEKLFF. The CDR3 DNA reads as TGTGCCAGCAGTGAACAAGAGAATGAAAAACTGTTTTTT.

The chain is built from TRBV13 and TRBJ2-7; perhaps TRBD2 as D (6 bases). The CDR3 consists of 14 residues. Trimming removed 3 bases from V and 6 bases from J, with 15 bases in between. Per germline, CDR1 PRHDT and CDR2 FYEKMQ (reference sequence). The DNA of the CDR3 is TGTGCCAGCAGCTTCAGACTAGATCTGTCCGAGCAGTACTTC. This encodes CASSFRLDLSEQYF. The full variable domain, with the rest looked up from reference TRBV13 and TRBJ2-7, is AAGVIQSPRHLIKEKRETATLKCYPIPRHDTVYWYQQGPGQDPQFLISFYEKMQSDKGSIPDRFSAQQFSDYHSELNMSSLELGDSALYFCASSFRLDLSEQYFGPGTRLTVT.

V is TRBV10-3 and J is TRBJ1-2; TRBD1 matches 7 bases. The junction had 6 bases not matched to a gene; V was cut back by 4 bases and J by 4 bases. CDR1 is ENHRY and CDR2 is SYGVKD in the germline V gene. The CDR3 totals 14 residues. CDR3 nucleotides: TGTGCCATCAGTGTCCTGGGACAGCTCTATGGCTACACCTTC. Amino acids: CAISVLGQLYGYTF.

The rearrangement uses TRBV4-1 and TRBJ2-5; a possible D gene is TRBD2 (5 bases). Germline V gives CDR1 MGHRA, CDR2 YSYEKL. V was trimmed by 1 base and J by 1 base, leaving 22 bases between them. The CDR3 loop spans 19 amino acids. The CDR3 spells CASSQALLSWGAPQETQYF. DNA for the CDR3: TGCGCCAGCAGCCAAGCCCTTCTGAGTTGGGGAGCGCCCCAAGAGACCCAGTACTTC.

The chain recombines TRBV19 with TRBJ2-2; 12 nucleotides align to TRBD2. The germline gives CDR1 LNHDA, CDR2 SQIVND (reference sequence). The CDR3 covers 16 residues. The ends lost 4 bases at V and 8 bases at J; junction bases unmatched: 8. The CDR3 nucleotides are TGTGCCAGTAGTAAGACTAGCGGGAGCCCAGTAGGGGAGCTGTTTTTT. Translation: CASSKTSGSPVGELFF.

The CDR3 loop is CASSPDRAGKLSGANVLTF. In nucleotides, the CDR3 is TGTGCCAGTAGCCCCGACAGGGCGGGGAAACTCTCTGGGGCCAACGTCCTGACTTTC. The chain links TRBV19 to TRBJ2-6; tentative D call: TRBD1 (7 bases). The CDR3 loop spans 19 amino acids. Germline assignment: CDR1 LNHDA and CDR2 SQIVND (reference sequence). Trimming removed 6 bases from V and 0 bases from J, with 21 bases in between.

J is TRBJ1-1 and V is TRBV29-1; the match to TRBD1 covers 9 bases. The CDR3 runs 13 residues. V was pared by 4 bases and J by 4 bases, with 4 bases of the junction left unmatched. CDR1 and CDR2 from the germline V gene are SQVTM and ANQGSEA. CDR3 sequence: CSVGTGVATEAFF. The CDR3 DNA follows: TGCAGCGTTGGGACAGGGGTGGCCACTGAAGCTTTCTTT.

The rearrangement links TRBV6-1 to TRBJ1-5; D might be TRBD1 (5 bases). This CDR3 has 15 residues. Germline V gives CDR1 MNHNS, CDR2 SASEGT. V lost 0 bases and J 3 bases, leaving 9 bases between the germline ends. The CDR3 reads CASSEAGGNNQPQHF. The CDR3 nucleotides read TGTGCCAGCAGTGAAGCGGGGGGGAACAATCAGCCCCAGCATTTT.

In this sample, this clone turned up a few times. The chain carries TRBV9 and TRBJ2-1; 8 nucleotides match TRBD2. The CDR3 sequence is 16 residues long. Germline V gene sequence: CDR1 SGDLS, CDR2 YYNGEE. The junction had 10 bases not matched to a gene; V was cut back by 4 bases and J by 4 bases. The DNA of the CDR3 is TGTGCCAGCAGCAGCCGTCGAGCGGGAGATTACAATGAGCAGTTCTTC. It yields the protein CASSSRRAGDYNEQFF.

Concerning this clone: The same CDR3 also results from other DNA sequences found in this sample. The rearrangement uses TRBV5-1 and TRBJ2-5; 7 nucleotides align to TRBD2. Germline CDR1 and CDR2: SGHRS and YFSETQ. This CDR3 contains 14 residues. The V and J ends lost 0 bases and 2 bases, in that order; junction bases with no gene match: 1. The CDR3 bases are TGCGCCAGCAGCTTGGCGGGGGGTCAAGAGACCCAGTACTTC. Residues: CASSLAGGQETQYF.

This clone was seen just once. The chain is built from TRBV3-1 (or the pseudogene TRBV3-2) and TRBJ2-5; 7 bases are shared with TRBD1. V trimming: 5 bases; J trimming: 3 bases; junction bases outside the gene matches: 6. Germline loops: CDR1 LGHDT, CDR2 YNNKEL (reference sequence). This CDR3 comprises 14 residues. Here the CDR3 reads CASSSAGGKETQYF. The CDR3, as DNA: TGTGCCAGCAGCTCTGCAGGGGGAAAAGAGACCCAGTACTTC.

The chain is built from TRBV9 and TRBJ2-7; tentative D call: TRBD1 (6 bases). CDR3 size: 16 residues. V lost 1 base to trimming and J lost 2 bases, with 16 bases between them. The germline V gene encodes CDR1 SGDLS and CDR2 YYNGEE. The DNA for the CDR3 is TGTGCCAGCAGCGTAAATCCCACAGGGCCCCCCTACGAGCAGTACTTC. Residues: CASSVNPTGPPYEQYF. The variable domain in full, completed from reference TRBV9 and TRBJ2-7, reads DSGVTQTPKHLITATGQRVTLRCSPRSGDLSVYWYQQSLDQGLQFLIQYYNGEERAKGNILERFSAQQFPDLHSELNLSSLELGDSALYFCASSVNPTGPPYEQYFGPGTRLTVT.

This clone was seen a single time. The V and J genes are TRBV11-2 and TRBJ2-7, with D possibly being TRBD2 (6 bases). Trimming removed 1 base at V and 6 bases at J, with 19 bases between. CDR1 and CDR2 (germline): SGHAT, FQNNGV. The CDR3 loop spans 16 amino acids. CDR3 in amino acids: CASSLAWTNTPGEQYF. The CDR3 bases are TGTGCCAGCAGCTTAGCATGGACTAACACGCCAGGCGAGCAGTACTTC.

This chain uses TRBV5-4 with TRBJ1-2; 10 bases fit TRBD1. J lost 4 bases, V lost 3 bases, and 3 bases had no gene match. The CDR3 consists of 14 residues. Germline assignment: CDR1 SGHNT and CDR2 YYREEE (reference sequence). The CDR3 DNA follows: TGTGCCAGCAGCTCCCGGACAGGGGGCTATGGCTACACCTTC. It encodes CASSSRTGGYGYTF.